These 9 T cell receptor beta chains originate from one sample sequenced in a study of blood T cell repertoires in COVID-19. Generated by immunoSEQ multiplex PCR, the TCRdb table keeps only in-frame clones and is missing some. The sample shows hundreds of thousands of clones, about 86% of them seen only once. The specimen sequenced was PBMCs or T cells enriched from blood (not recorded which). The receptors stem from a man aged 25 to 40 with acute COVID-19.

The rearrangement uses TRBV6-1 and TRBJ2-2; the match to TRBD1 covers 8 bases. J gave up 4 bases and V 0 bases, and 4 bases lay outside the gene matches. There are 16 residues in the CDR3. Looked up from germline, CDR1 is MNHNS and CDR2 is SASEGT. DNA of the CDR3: TGTGCCAGCAGTGAAGCGCAGGGGGCAGGCACCGGGGAGCTGTTTTTT. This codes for CASSEAQGAGTGELFF.

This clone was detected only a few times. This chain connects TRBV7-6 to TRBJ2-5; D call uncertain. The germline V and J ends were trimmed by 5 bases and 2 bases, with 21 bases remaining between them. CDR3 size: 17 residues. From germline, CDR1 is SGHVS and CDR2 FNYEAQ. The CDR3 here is CASSPLGSISNQETQYF. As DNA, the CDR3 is TGTGCCAGCAGCCCCCTTGGTAGCATCAGCAATCAAGAGACCCAGTACTTC.

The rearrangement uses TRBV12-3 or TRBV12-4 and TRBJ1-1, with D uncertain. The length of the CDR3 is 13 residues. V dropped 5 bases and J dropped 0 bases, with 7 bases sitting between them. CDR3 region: CASSPHMNTEAFF. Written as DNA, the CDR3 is TGTGCCAGCAGTCCCCACATGAACACTGAAGCTTTCTTT.

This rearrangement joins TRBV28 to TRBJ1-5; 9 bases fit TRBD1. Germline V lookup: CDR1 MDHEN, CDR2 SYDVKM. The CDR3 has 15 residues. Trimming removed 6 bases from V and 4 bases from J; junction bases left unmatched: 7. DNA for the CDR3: TGTGCCAGCAGCACCTACGGACAGGGGAATCAGCCCCAGCATTTT. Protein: CASSTYGQGNQPQHF.

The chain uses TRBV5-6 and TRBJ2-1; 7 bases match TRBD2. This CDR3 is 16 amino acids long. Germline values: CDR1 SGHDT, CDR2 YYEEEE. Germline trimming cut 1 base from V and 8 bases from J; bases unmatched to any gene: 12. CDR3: CASSLRSRPGRDEQFF. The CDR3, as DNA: TGTGCCAGCAGCTTGAGGTCGAGGCCAGGGAGGGATGAGCAGTTCTTC.

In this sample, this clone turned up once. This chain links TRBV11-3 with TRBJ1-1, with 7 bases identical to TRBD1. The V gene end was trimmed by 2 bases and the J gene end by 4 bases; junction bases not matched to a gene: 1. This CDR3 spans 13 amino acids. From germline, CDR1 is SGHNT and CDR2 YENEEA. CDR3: CASSLRDSTEAFF. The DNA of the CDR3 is TGTGCCAGCAGCTTAAGGGACAGCACTGAAGCTTTCTTT.

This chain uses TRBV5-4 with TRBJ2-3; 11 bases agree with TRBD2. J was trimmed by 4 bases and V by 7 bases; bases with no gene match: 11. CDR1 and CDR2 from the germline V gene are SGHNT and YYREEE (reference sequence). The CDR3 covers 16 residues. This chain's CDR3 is CASGEWVAGGPDTQYF. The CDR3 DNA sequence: TGTGCCAGCGGGGAGTGGGTAGCGGGAGGGCCAGATACGCAGTATTTT.

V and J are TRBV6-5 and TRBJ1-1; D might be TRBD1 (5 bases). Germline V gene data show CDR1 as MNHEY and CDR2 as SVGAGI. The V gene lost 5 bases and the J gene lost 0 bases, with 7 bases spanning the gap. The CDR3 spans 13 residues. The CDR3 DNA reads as TGTGCCAGCAGTCGGGGGGTGAACACTGAAGCTTTCTTT. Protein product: CASSRGVNTEAFF.

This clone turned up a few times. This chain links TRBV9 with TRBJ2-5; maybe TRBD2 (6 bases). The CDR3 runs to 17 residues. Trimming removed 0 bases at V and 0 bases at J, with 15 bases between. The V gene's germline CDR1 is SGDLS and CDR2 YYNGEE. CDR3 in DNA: TGTGCCAGCAGCGTAGCTGTTGGCGGGGCCTACCAAGAGACCCAGTACTTC. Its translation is CASSVAVGGAYQETQYF.